This TCR beta chain came from a study of blood T cell repertoires in COVID-19. V was trimmed by 6 bases and J by 2 bases, leaving 7 bases between them. Per germline, CDR1 SGHRS and CDR2 YFSETQ. This CDR3 has 12 residues. Assay used: immunoSEQ multiplex PCR; TCRdb lists only in-frame clones, some missing. The sample lists 150,000 to 200,000 clones; roughly nine tenths were seen once. Sequenced: peripheral blood. This clonotype was obtained from a man in his 60s with acute or convalescent COVID-19. The V gene is TRBV5-1, the J gene TRBJ2-3; D is perhaps TRBD2 (6 bases). The CDR3 is CASTGDTDTQYF. Written as DNA, the CDR3 is TGCGCCAGCACGGGGGACACAGATACGCAGTATTTT. The entire variable domain, with the rest obtained from reference TRBV5-1 and TRBJ2-3, is as follows: KAGVTQTPRYLIKTRGQQVTLSCSPISGHRSVSWYQQTPGQGLQFLFEYFSETQRNKGNFPGRFSGRQFSNSRSEMNVSTLELGDSALYLCASTGDTDTQYFGPGTRLTVL.